This entry is about one T cell receptor beta chain. Its antigen is unknown. This specimen belongs to a study of OX40 agonist ivuxolimab in advanced cancers. The study's findings and limits: On average, a greater number of expanded clones characterised CD8+ T cells relative to CD4+. CD4+ and CD8+ blood T cells expanded clonally by week 6 at 0.1 to 3.0 mg/kg. The specificity for antigen of the expanded peripheral T cells was not determined.

The CDR3 is made up of 13 amino acids. Germline CDR1 is MNHEY and CDR2 is SMNVEV (reference sequence). V lost 1 base, J lost 5 bases, and 9 bases lay in between. Here immunoSEQ multiplex PCR was the method, and the copy in TCRdb shows in-frame clones only, minus some. The data contain approximately 89,000 clones, 70% to 90% of them singletons. V usage is TRBV27 and J usage is TRBJ2-7; perhaps TRBD1 as D (5 bases). The origin of this receptor is an adult with an advanced solid tumor such as melanoma, head and neck, liver or kidney cancer. Sequencing was performed on CD4+ or CD8+ T cells sorted from blood, taken in a trial of the OX40 agonist ivuxolimab. CDR3 amino acids: CASSLWEGDEQYF. The CDR3 nucleotides are TGTGCCAGCAGTTTATGGGAAGGGGACGAGCAGTACTTC.